This TCR beta chain is from a study of control samples from healthy donors and cancer patients. The assay was immunoSEQ multiplex PCR, and TCRdb's table has in-frame clones only and misses some. The sample lists over 100,000 clones, 75% to 95% occurring once. CDR3 size: 15 residues. Trimming pared 3 bases from V and 2 bases from J, leaving 14 bases between. Germline V gene lookup returns CDR1 SEHNR and CDR2 FQNEAQ (reference sequence). The sequence was collected from a man aged 35 to 55 in good health. Sequencing was carried out using blood. V usage is TRBV7-9 and J usage is TRBJ2-7; TRBD1 might be the D (5 bases). CDR3 nucleotides: TGTGCCAGCAGCTTTGGGGCAGGAGCTACCTACGAGCAGTACTTC. Translating it yields CASSFGAGATYEQYF.